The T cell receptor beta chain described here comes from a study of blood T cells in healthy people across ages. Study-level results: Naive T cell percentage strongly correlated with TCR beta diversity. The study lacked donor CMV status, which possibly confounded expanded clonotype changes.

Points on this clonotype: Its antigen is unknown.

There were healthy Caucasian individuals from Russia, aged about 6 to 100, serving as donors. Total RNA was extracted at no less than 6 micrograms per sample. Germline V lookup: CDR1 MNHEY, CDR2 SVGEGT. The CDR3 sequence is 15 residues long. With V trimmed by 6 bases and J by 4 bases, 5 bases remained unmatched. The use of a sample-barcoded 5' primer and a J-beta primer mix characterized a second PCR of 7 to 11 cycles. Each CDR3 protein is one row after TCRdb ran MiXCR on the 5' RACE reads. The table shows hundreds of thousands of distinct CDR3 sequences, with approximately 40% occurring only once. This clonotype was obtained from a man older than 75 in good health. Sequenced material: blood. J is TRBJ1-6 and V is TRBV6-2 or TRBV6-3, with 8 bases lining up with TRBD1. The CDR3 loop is CASRSGTGYNSPLHF. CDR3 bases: TGTGCCAGCAGAAGCGGGACAGGATATAATTCACCCCTCCACTTT.